Presented here are 20 T cell receptor beta chains from one specimen sequenced in a study of cytomegalovirus exposure and HLA in healthy donors. Both 60 Vbeta primers and 13 Jbeta primers went into the PCR. The protocol was immunoSEQ multiplex PCR, while the TCRdb copy is restricted to in-frame clones and leaves out a portion. The table has around 130,000 clones, 74% seen once. Sample: PBMCs. All receptors derive from a man in his forties in good health and CMV-seropositive.

The DNA for the CDR3 is TGTGCCAGCAGTGTTTACAGCCTCTCCTACAATGAGCAGTTCTTC. As protein: CASSVYSLSYNEQFF. This chain connects TRBV28 to TRBJ2-1; D is unresolved. V was pared by 5 bases and J by 0 bases, with 11 bases between. Per the germline V gene, CDR1 is MDHEN and CDR2 is SYDVKM. The CDR3 sequence is 15 residues long. Together with reference TRBV28 and TRBJ2-1, the CDR3 gives the full variable domain: DVKVTQSSRYLVKRTGEKVFLECVQDMDHENMFWYRQDPGLGLRLIYFSYDVKMKEKGDIPEGYSVSREKKERFSLILESASTNQTSMYLCASSVYSLSYNEQFFGPGTRLTVL.

Worth noting for this clone: Germline is not matched at one junction end, which may reflect a read error. The chain has TRBV2 and TRBJ1-1; 7 bases fit TRBD1. CDR3 length: 15 amino acids. CDR1 and CDR2 (germline): SNHLY, FYNNEI. CDR3 DNA: TGTGCCAGCAGCGAAGGGACAGCTTTTTACACTGAAGCTTTCTTT. Its protein is CASSEGTAFYTEAFF.

The V gene is TRBV19, the J gene TRBJ2-6; TRBD2 aligns across 12 bases. V trimming: 1 base; J trimming: 3 bases; junction bases outside the gene matches: 1. This CDR3 is 17 amino acids long. The germline gives CDR1 LNHDA, CDR2 SQIVND (reference sequence). The DNA of the CDR3 is TGTGCCAGTAGTATAGGACTAGCGGGAGTTGGGGCCAACGTCCTGACTTTC. It specifies CASSIGLAGVGANVLTF.

J is TRBJ1-4 and V is TRBV5-1; possible D gene TRBD1, 6 bases. Germline V gene data show CDR1 as SGHRS and CDR2 as YFSETQ. The ends were cut back, 5 bases at V and 6 bases at J, with 17 bases in the middle. There are 15 residues in the CDR3. CDR3 sequence (DNA): TGCGCCAGCAGGGCCGAACAGGGCCAATATGAAAAACTGTTTTTT. Its protein is CASRAEQGQYEKLFF.

J is TRBJ2-7 and V is TRBV18; TRBD1 aligns across 7 bases. V was pared by 5 bases and J by 5 bases, with 6 bases of the junction left unmatched. This CDR3 contains 13 residues. In germline, CDR1 is KGHSH, CDR2 LQKENI. The CDR3 DNA follows: TGTGCCAGCTCATCTGGGGACAGCCACGAGCAGTACTTC. Its protein is CASSSGDSHEQYF.

This rearrangement joins TRBV11-3 to TRBJ2-2; 8 nucleotides match TRBD1. This CDR3 is 16 amino acids long. The germline V gene encodes CDR1 SGHNT and CDR2 YENEEA. The ends lost 5 bases at V and 2 bases at J; junction bases unmatched: 7. CDR3 coding DNA: TGTGCCAGCAGCCCCCGGACAGGGAACAACACCGGGGAGCTGTTTTTT. Amino acids: CASSPRTGNNTGELFF.

The V call is TRBV5-1, the J call TRBJ1-2, with no clear D. This CDR3 is built from 12 residues. Germline V CDR1 and CDR2: SGHRS, YFSETQ. With 2 bases removed from V and 8 bases from J, the gap between germline ends came to 10 bases. The CDR3 region is CASSFQNGGYTF. As DNA, the CDR3 is TGCGCCAGCAGCTTCCAGAACGGGGGCTACACCTTC. Drawing the rest from reference TRBV5-1 and TRBJ1-2, the complete variable domain is KAGVTQTPRYLIKTRGQQVTLSCSPISGHRSVSWYQQTPGQGLQFLFEYFSETQRNKGNFPGRFSGRQFSNSRSEMNVSTLELGDSALYLCASSFQNGGYTFGSGTRLTVV.

CDR3 DNA: TGTGCCAGCAGTGTGGCGGGAGGGTACAATGAGCAGTTCTTC. Amino acid sequence: CASSVAGGYNEQFF. The gene calls are TRBV2 and TRBJ2-1, with TRBD2 identical over 9 bases. Germline loops: CDR1 SNHLY, CDR2 FYNNEI. This CDR3 has 14 residues. The V and J ends lost 4 bases and 4 bases, in that order; junction bases with no gene match: 2.

The rearrangement joins TRBV19 to TRBJ1-5; D not certain. V gave up 5 bases and J gave up 0 bases, with 8 bases separating them. The CDR3 is 14 amino acids. Germline V lookup: CDR1 LNHDA, CDR2 SQIVND (reference sequence). The CDR3, as DNA: TGTGCCAGTAGTGGTGCGGTTAGCAATCAGCCCCAGCATTTT. Protein sequence: CASSGAVSNQPQHF.

V usage is TRBV27 and J usage is TRBJ1-1; D unclear. Germline V gene data show CDR1 as MNHEY and CDR2 as SMNVEV (reference sequence). The CDR3 totals 15 residues. Deletions cut 2 bases from V and 0 bases from J, with 10 bases between. This chain's CDR3 is CASSLGGQMNTEAFF. Here the CDR3 DNA reads TGTGCCAGCAGTTTAGGTGGGCAGATGAACACTGAAGCTTTCTTT.

This rearrangement joins TRBV5-4 to TRBJ1-1; 8 bases are a match to TRBD1. Germline CDR1 and CDR2: SGHNT and YYREEE (reference sequence). The CDR3 is made up of 15 amino acids. V shed 5 bases, J shed 5 bases, and the junction held 11 bases outside the gene matches. The CDR3 bases are TGTGCCAGCAGACCGGACAGGGCCGGGTGGACTGAAGCTTTCTTT. It specifies CASRPDRAGWTEAFF. The full variable domain, completed using reference TRBV5-4 and TRBJ1-1, is ETGVTQSPTHLIKTRGQQVTLRCSSQSGHNTVSWYQQALGQGPQFIFQYYREEENGRGNFPPRFSGLQFPNYSSELNVNALELDDSALYLCASRPDRAGWTEAFFGQGTRLTVV.

The V and J genes are TRBV7-2 and TRBJ1-1; possible D gene TRBD1, 5 bases. Germline assignment: CDR1 SGHTA and CDR2 FQGNSA. The CDR3 is 14 residues long. V was pared by 3 bases and J by 1 base, with 9 bases between. The CDR3 sequence: CASSFLGQNTEAFF. In DNA, the CDR3 is TGTGCCAGCAGCTTCCTTGGACAGAACACTGAAGCTTTCTTT.

The CDR3 here is CASSSAGQGALATNEKLFF. The CDR3 DNA follows: TGCGCCAGCAGTTCAGCGGGACAGGGGGCTCTAGCAACTAATGAAAAACTGTTTTTT. The V gene is TRBV4-1, the J gene TRBJ1-4; 12 bases agree with TRBD1. This CDR3 comprises 19 residues. Germline trimming cut 6 bases from V and 0 bases from J; bases unmatched to any gene: 11. In germline, CDR1 is MGHRA, CDR2 YSYEKL.

The chain links TRBV5-4 to TRBJ2-4; no clear D. V was shortened by 3 bases and J by 0 bases, with 10 bases between the two germline ends. Per the germline V gene, CDR1 is SGHNT and CDR2 is YYREEE (reference sequence). The CDR3 has 15 residues. The CDR3 DNA follows: TGTGCCAGCAGCTCGACAAGTCTAGCCAAAAACATTCAGTACTTC. This codes for CASSSTSLAKNIQYF.

The chain couples TRBV15 to TRBJ2-1, with 7 bases aligning to TRBD1. Trimming cost V 0 bases and J 8 bases; bases outside gene matches: 7. Germline V gene lookup returns CDR1 LNHNV and CDR2 YYDKDF (reference sequence). The CDR3 contains 15 residues. CDR3 amino acids: CATSRDGRGIDEQFF. For the CDR3, the DNA is TGTGCCACCAGCAGAGATGGCAGGGGGATCGATGAGCAGTTCTTC.

The count of this clone is one. The chain employs TRBV2 and TRBJ1-1; 8 bases are a match to TRBD1. The length of the CDR3 is 12 residues. J lost 5 bases, V lost 8 bases, and 4 bases had no gene match. The germline V gene encodes CDR1 SNHLY and CDR2 FYNNEI. The DNA of the CDR3 is TGTGCCAGCGGACAGGGACTAACTGAAGCTTTCTTT. It is translated as CASGQGLTEAFF.

The chain is built from TRBV11-2 and TRBJ1-2, with D unresolved. Trimming removed 5 bases at V and 8 bases at J, with 9 bases between. This CDR3 contains 11 residues. Germline V gene lookup returns CDR1 SGHAT and CDR2 FQNNGV. The DNA of the CDR3 is TGTGCCAGCAGCCCCGGTAGAGGCTACACCTTC. Translation: CASSPGRGYTF.

V gene TRBV5-4 combines with J gene TRBJ2-5; TRBD1 agrees at 9 bases. V shed 4 bases, J shed 5 bases, and the junction held 6 bases outside the gene matches. The CDR3 is 14 residues long. Germline V gives CDR1 SGHNT, CDR2 YYREEE (reference sequence). Here the CDR3 reads CASSPNRGRETQYF. DNA for the CDR3: TGTGCCAGCAGCCCGAACAGGGGGCGTGAGACCCAGTACTTC.

The V and J genes are TRBV29-1 and TRBJ2-2, with 13 nucleotides matching TRBD2. Germline trimming cut 7 bases from V and 3 bases from J; bases unmatched to any gene: 2. In germline, CDR1 is SQVTM, CDR2 ANQGSEA. The CDR3 has 14 amino acids. The DNA for the CDR3 is TGCAGCGGCGGACTAGCGGGAGACACCGGGGAGCTGTTTTTT. It translates to CSGGLAGDTGELFF.

J is TRBJ2-1 and V is TRBV5-4; 10 bases are shared with TRBD2. The length of the CDR3 is 15 residues. The junction had 6 bases not matched to a gene; V was cut back by 4 bases and J by 5 bases. CDR1 and CDR2 from the germline V gene are SGHNT and YYREEE (reference sequence). The CDR3 coding sequence is TGTGCCAGCAGCCCTAGCGGGGGCCGAAACAATGAGCAGTTCTTC. It translates to CASSPSGGRNNEQFF.